These 14 T cell receptor beta chains were sequenced from one sample in a study of T cells after yellow fever vaccination. TCRdb reanalysed the 5' RACE reads using MiXCR and keeps one entry per CDR3 protein. The sample carries about 400,000 distinct CDR3 sequences, roughly 6.2% recorded once. The specimen was PBMCs, collected 5 days after the yellow fever booster vaccination. These receptors all stem from a man aged 25 to 40 who received the YFV17D yellow fever vaccine.

The chain carries TRBV5-1 and TRBJ2-1, with unresolved D. Per germline, CDR1 SGHRS and CDR2 YFSETQ. V lost 2 bases and J 9 bases, leaving 6 bases between the germline ends. The CDR3 spans 11 residues. CDR3 bases: TGCGCCAGCAGCTTTGGGCTTGAGCAGTTCTTC. Residues: CASSFGLEQFF.

In its sample, this clonotype was seen many times. The chain has TRBV20-1 and TRBJ2-1; D call uncertain. Germline loops: CDR1 DFQATT, CDR2 SNEGSKA (reference sequence). The CDR3 length is 14 residues. V lost 6 bases, J lost 4 bases, and 16 bases lay in between. The CDR3 DNA follows: TGCAGTGCCCAAAGCTGGCGGAAGTACAATGAGCAGTTCTTC. This translates into CSAQSWRKYNEQFF.

This clonotype was detected many times. This chain connects TRBV14 to TRBJ2-7, with 9 nucleotides matching TRBD2. The CDR3 has 15 residues. The V gene end was trimmed by 2 bases and the J gene end by 2 bases; junction bases not matched to a gene: 4. Germline-derived CDR1 and CDR2 are SGHDN and FVKESK. The CDR3 spells CASSQSLAGPYEQYF. CDR3 sequence (DNA): TGTGCCAGCAGCCAAAGCCTAGCGGGACCCTACGAGCAGTACTTC.

This clonotype was seen only a few times. V usage is TRBV7-2 and J usage is TRBJ2-1; D gene ambiguous. With 1 base removed from V and 7 bases from J, the gap between germline ends came to 11 bases. Germline assignment: CDR1 SGHTA and CDR2 FQGNSA. CDR3 length: 14 amino acids. CDR3 DNA: TGTGCCAGCAGCTTAGTTCCCTCGACGAATGAGCAGTTCTTC. Amino acids: CASSLVPSTNEQFF.

This clonotype was picked up many times. The genes are TRBV12-3 or TRBV12-4 and TRBJ2-7; weak D call: TRBD2 (5 bases). The CDR3 has 17 residues. Trimming stripped 3 bases from V and 2 bases from J, with 20 bases between. CDR3 sequence (DNA): TGTGCCAGCAGTTTCAAACGACTGGGAGATCCGCCCTACGAGCAGTACTTC. Amino acids: CASSFKRLGDPPYEQYF.

The J gene is TRBJ2-3, the V gene TRBV7-2; 10 nucleotides align to TRBD2. CDR1 SGHTA and CDR2 FQGNSA come from the germline V gene. The CDR3 runs to 14 residues. V shed 6 bases, J shed 6 bases, and the junction held 6 bases outside the gene matches. CDR3 region: CASRTSGALDTQYF. DNA for the CDR3: TGTGCCAGCAGAACTAGCGGGGCCCTTGATACGCAGTATTTT.

This clonotype was observed a few times. This sequence joins TRBV25-1 and TRBJ2-1; TRBD2 agrees at 7 bases. The CDR3 totals 15 residues. Germline lookup yields CDR1 MGHDK and CDR2 SYGVNS. The J segment lost 8 bases and the V segment lost 4 bases, leaving 11 bases of the junction unmatched. In nucleotides, the CDR3 is TGTGCCAGCAGTGCCAGGGCGGGGGACTCGGATGAGCAGTTCTTC. Encoded protein: CASSARAGDSDEQFF.

This clonotype was detected many times. The rearrangement uses TRBV4-3 and TRBJ2-1, with 9 positions matching TRBD1. The CDR3 loop spans 17 amino acids. The germline V gene encodes CDR1 LGHNA and CDR2 YSLEER. Trimming cost V 1 base and J 4 bases; bases outside gene matches: 8. CDR3 loop: CASSQAGNRGLYNEQFF. The CDR3 bases are TGCGCCAGCAGCCAAGCAGGGAACAGGGGGCTGTACAATGAGCAGTTCTTC.

This clonotype was observed a few times. The chain joins TRBV24-1 to TRBJ2-1; D is perhaps TRBD1 (6 bases). This CDR3 comprises 12 residues. Germline V CDR1 and CDR2: KGHDR, SFDVKD. V lost 0 bases and J 16 bases, leaving 12 bases between the germline ends. CDR3 in amino acids: CATSDLSGTSFF. The CDR3, as DNA: TGTGCCACCAGTGATTTGTCGGGGACATCATTCTTC.

This clonotype showed up just a few times. This chain connects TRBV2 to TRBJ2-1; no definite D call. The CDR3 totals 15 residues. The germline gives CDR1 SNHLY, CDR2 FYNNEI. V lost 3 bases and J 4 bases, leaving 13 bases between the germline ends. The CDR3 sequence is CASSEVVLVYNEQFF. In DNA, the CDR3 is TGTGCCAGCAGTGAGGTAGTCCTGGTTTACAATGAGCAGTTCTTC.

This clonotype was detected a few times. The chain is built from TRBV6-5 and TRBJ1-2, with a weak D call TRBD1 (5 bases). The CDR3 totals 14 residues. Trimming took off 0 bases at V and 7 bases at J, with 12 bases between the two ends. The V gene's germline CDR1 is MNHEY and CDR2 SVGAGI. CDR3 DNA: TGTGCCAGCAGTTACTCGACGGGACGGGGTGGCTACACCTTC. Translation gives CASSYSTGRGGYTF.

This clonotype was seen a few times. The chain combines TRBV12-3 or TRBV12-4 with TRBJ1-3; 7 nucleotides align to TRBD1. Trimming removed 6 bases from V and 3 bases from J; junction bases left unmatched: 8. CDR3 length equals 15 residues. The CDR3 DNA is TGTGCCAGCAGAGTAGGCACAGGGGTTGGAAACACCATATATTTT. Protein: CASRVGTGVGNTIYF.

In its sample, this clonotype was seen a few times. V gene TRBV6-2 or TRBV6-3 combines with J gene TRBJ1-2; 7 bases agree with TRBD1. With V trimmed by 2 bases and J by 4 bases, 10 bases remained unmatched. Per germline, CDR1 MNHEY and CDR2 SVGEGT. CDR3 length: 16 amino acids. CDR3 sequence: CASSYGLGQTGYGYTF. The CDR3 DNA sequence: TGTGCCAGCAGTTACGGATTGGGACAGACCGGCTATGGCTACACCTTC.

This clonotype has ten or more counts. The V gene is TRBV20-1, the J gene TRBJ2-1; D unresolved. This CDR3 contains 15 residues. V gave up 6 bases and J gave up 8 bases, with 23 bases separating them. The germline V gene has CDR1 DFQATT and CDR2 SNEGSKA (reference sequence). CDR3 DNA: TGCAGTGCAGATAGTCCAGTTTACGCCTGGGATGAGCAGTTCTTC. Its protein is CSADSPVYAWDEQFF.